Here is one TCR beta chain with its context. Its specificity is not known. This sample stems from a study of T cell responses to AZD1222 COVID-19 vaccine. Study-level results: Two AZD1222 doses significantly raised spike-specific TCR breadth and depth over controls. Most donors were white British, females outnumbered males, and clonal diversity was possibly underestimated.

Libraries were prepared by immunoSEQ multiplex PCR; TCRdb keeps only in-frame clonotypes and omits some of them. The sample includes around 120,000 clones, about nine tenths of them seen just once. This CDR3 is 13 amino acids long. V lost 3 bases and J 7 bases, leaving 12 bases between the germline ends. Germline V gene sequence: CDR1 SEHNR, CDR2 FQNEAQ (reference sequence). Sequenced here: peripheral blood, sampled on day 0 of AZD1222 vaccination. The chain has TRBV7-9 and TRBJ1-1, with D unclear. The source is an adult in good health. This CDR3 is CASSLVIRGEAFF. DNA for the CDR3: TGTGCCAGCAGCTTGGTAATCCGGGGTGAAGCTTTCTTT.